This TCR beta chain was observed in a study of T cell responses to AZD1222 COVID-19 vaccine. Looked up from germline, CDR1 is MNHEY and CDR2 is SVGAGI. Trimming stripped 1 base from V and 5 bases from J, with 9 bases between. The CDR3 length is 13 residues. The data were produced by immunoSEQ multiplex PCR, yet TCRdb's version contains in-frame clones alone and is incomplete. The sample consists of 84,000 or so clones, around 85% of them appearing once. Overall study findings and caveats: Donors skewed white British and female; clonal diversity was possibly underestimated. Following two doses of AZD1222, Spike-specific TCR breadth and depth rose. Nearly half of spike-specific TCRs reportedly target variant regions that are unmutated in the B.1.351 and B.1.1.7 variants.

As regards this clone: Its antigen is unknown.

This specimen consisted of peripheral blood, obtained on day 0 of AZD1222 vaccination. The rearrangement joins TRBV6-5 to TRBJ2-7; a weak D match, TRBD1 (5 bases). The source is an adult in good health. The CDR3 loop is CASSYYGANEQYF. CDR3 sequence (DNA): TGTGCCAGCAGTTACTATGGGGCAAACGAGCAGTACTTC.